This T cell receptor (beta chain) is drawn from a study of cytomegalovirus exposure and HLA in healthy donors. General study findings and limits: TCR sequences were mostly rare, though some public TCRs occurred in many donors.

The CDR3 contains 13 residues. The V gene's germline CDR1 is SGHTA and CDR2 FQGTGA. Trimming took 4 bases from V and 5 from J, leaving 9 bases between them. Concerning this clone: The antigen remains undetermined.

A multiplex PCR was run with 60 Vbeta primers and 13 Jbeta primers. Generated by immunoSEQ multiplex PCR, the TCRdb table keeps only in-frame clones and is missing some. The profile covers fewer than 200,000 clones, with about 80% appearing a single time and around 3.5% taken by the ten largest. V gene TRBV7-3 combines with J gene TRBJ2-1, with D maybe TRBD2 (6 bases). The specimen sequenced was PBMCs. The clonotype comes from a man under 40 in good health and CMV-seropositive. CDR3 coding DNA: TGTGCCAGCAGCTCGGGACTCCACAATGAGCAGTTCTTC. Encoded protein: CASSSGLHNEQFF.